This T cell receptor (beta chain) was captured in a study of PD-L1 blockade in urothelial cancer. Study at large: Investigators checked blood 3 weeks (second dose) and 6 weeks after treatment start.

The CDR3 totals 15 residues. CDR1 is SEHNR and CDR2 is FQNEAQ in the germline V gene (reference sequence). After removal of 2 bases from V and 8 bases from J, the junction contained 5 bases not matched to a gene. TCRdb keeps only in-frame clones here, not all; method: immunoSEQ multiplex PCR. Among about 43,000 clones, 83% were seen once, and the ten largest hold more than 12%. Time point denoted: peripheral blood 6 weeks after treatment start. Each patient gave between 1 and 8 samples, pretreatment and on-treatment. Sequenced material: PBMCs, taken around atezolizumab (anti-PD-L1) treatment. This sequence joins TRBV7-9 and TRBJ1-4, with 10 nucleotides matching TRBD1. This TCR came from a man between 60 and 70 years old with urothelial cancer. The CDR3 nucleotides are TGTGCCAGCAGCTTACCGACAGGGGGCGCGGAAAAACTGTTTTTT. It encodes CASSLPTGGAEKLFF.